This TCR beta chain was observed in a study of blood T cells in healthy people across ages. This clonotype was observed a single time. Its target is not known. Through a sample-barcoded 5' primer and a J-beta primer mix, a second PCR was run for about 6 to 11 cycles. Paired-end reads containing CDR3 totaled no fewer than 2.5 million for each sample. A single record per CDR3 protein comes from TCRdb applying MiXCR to the 5' RACE reads. The data contain fewer than 2 million distinct CDR3 sequences, about two fifths of them singletons. This CDR3 comprises 13 residues. V lost 8 bases and J 8 bases, leaving 16 bases between the germline ends. CDR1 and CDR2 from the germline V gene are SNHLY and FYNNEI. The study's findings and limits: Whereas aged donors had fewer naive CD4+ cells, long-lived donors had more of them and higher diversity.

The clonotype was recovered from a human donor in good health. The chain uses TRBV2 and TRBJ2-1, with D perhaps matching TRBD1 (6 bases). Source material: blood. CDR3 coding DNA: TGTGCCAGCTCGGGCAGGGGAACCCATGAGCAGTTCTTC. Translating gives CASSGRGTHEQFF.